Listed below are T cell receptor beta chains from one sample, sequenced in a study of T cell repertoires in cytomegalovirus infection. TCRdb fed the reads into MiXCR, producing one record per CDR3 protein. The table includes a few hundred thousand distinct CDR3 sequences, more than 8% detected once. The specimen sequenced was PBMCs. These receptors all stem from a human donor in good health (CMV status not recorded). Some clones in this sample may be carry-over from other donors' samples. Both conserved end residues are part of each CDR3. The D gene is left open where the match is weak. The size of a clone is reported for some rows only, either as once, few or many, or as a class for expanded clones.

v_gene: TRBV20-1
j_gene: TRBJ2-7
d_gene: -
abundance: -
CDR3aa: CSAREGDPWEQYF
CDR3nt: TGCAGTGCTAGAGAGGGAGACCCTTGGGAGCAGTACTTC

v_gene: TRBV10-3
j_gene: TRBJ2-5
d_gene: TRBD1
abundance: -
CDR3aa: CAISPGGTETQYF
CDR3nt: TGTGCCATCAGTCCAGGGGGCACGGAGACCCAGTACTTC

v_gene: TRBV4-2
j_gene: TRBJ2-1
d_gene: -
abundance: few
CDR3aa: CASSHTGYNEQFF
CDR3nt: TGTGCCAGCAGCCATACAGGGTACAATGAGCAGTTCTTC

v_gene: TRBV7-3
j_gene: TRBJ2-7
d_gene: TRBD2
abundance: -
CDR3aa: CASSPYAGAYEQYF
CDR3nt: TGTGCCAGCAGCCCCTATGCGGGAGCCTACGAGCAGTACTTC

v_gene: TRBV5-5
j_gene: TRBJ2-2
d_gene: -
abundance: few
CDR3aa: CASSFRSDTNTGELFF
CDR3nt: TGTGCCAGCAGCTTTAGATCGGATACGAACACCGGGGAGCTGTTTTTT

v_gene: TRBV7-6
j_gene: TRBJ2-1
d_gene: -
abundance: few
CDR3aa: CASSAQVGNEQFF
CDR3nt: TGTGCCAGCAGCGCCCAAGTTGGAAATGAGCAGTTCTTC

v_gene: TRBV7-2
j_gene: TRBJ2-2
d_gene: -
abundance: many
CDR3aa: CASSLFGTDTGELFF
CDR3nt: TGTGCCAGCAGCTTATTCGGGACGGACACCGGGGAGCTGTTTTTT

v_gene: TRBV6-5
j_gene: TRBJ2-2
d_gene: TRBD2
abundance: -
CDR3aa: CASSYSRGGTGELFF
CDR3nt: TGTGCCAGCAGTTACTCGCGGGGAGGGACCGGGGAGCTGTTTTTT

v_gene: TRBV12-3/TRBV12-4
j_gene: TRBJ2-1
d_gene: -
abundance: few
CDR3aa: CASSLAGLSNNEQFF
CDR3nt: TGTGCCAGCAGCCTGGCGGGACTGAGTAACAATGAGCAGTTCTTC

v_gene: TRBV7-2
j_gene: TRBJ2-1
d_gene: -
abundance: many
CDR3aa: CASSPGTYRNEQFF
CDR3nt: TGTGCCAGCAGCCCCGGGACGTACCGCAATGAGCAGTTCTTC

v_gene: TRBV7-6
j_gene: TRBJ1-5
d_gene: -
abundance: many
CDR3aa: CASSSSGSTQPQHF
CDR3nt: TGTGCCAGCAGCTCCTCTGGGTCCACTCAGCCCCAGCATTTT

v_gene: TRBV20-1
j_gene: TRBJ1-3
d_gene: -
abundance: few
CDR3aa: CSALEIPSGNTIYF
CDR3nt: TGCAGTGCTCTAGAGATACCCTCTGGAAACACCATATATTTT

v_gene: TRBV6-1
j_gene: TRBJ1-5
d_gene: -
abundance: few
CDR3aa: CASSFGDNQPQHF
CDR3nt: TGTGCCAGCAGTTTTGGAGACAATCAGCCCCAGCATTTT

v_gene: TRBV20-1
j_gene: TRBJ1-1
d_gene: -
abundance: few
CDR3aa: CSARDSVGNTEAFF
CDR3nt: TGCAGTGCTAGAGATTCGGTGGGGAACACTGAAGCTTTCTTT

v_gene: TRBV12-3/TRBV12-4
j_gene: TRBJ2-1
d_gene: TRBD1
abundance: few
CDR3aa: CASRPGQAAIEQFF
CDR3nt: TGTGCCAGCAGACCGGGACAGGCAGCTATCGAGCAGTTCTTC

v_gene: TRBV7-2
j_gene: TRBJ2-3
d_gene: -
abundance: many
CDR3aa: CASSLVGTQYF
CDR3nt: TGTGCCAGCAGCTTAGTGGGGACGCAGTATTTT

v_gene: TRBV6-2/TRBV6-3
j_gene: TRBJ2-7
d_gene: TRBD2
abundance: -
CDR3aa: CASSYPPPGGSYEQYF
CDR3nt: TGTGCCAGCAGTTACCCCCCTCCGGGAGGCTCCTACGAGCAGTACTTC

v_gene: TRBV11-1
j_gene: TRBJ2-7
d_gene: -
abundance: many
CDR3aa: CASSRTGTHYEQYF
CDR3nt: TGTGCCAGCAGCCGCACCGGGACCCACTACGAGCAGTACTTC

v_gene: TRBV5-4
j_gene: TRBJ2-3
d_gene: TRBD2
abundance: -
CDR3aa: CASSYMTSGRDTQYF
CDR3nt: TGTGCCAGCAGCTACATGACTAGCGGGAGGGATACGCAGTATTTT

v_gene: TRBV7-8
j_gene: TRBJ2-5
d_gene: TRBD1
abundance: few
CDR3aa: CASSPSGTGNRETQYF
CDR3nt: TGTGCCAGCAGCCCTTCCGGGACAGGGAACCGCGAGACCCAGTACTTC

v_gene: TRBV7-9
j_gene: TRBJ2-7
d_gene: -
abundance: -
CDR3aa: CASSSTRVPDEQYF
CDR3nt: TGTGCCAGCAGCTCAACCAGGGTGCCCGACGAGCAGTACTTC

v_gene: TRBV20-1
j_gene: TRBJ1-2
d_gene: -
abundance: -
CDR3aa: CSARTGYGYTF
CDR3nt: TGCAGTGCCAGGACGGGTTATGGCTACACCTTC

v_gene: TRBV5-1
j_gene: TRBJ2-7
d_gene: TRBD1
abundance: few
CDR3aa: CASSLAGTGKDEQYF
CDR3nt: TGCGCCAGCAGCTTGGCCGGGACAGGAAAAGACGAGCAGTACTTC

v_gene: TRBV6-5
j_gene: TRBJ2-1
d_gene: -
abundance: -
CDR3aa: CASSYSQPGPNEQFF
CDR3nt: TGTGCCAGCAGTTACTCTCAACCAGGTCCGAATGAGCAGTTCTTC

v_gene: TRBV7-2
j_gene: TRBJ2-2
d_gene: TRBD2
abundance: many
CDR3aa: CASSLGSGLLLAGGPSGELFF
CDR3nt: TGTGCCAGCAGCTTAGGCTCCGGTCTACTACTAGCGGGGGGGCCTTCCGGGGAGCTGTTTTTT

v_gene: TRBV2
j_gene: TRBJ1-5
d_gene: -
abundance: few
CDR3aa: CASDESNQPQHF
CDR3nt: TGTGCCAGCGACGAGAGCAATCAGCCCCAGCATTTT

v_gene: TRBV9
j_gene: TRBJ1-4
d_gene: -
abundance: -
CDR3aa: CASSEGTGEKLFF
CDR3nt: TGTGCCAGCAGCGAGGGGACGGGGGAAAAACTGTTTTTT

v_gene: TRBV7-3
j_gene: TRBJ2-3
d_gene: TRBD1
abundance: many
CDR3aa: CASSPGQGVTDTQYF
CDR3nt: TGTGCCAGCAGTCCGGGACAGGGGGTCACGGATACGCAGTATTTT

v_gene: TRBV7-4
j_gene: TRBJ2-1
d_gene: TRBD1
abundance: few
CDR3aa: CASSPQTGQGVNEQFF
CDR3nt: TGTGCCAGCAGCCCTCAGACCGGACAGGGGGTCAATGAGCAGTTCTTC

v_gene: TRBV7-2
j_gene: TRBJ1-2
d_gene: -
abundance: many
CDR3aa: CASSSALQAYYGYTF
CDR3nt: TGTGCCAGCAGCTCCGCCCTACAGGCGTACTATGGCTACACCTTC

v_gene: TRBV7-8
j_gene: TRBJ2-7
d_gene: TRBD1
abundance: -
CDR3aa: CASSLPDRDGYEQYF
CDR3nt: TGTGCCAGCAGCTTACCGGACAGGGACGGGTACGAGCAGTACTTC

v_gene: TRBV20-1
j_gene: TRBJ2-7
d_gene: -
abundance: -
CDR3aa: CSAKEGQALSYEQYF
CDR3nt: TGCAGTGCCAAGGAGGGGCAGGCGCTCTCCTACGAGCAGTACTTC

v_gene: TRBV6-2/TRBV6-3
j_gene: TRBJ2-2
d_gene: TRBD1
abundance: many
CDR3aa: CASRTGQDTGELFF
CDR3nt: TGTGCCAGCAGGACAGGGCAGGACACCGGGGAGCTGTTTTTT

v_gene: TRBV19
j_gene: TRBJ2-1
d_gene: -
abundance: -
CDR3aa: CASMSLSSDNEQFF
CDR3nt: TGTGCCAGTATGTCACTAAGTAGCGACAATGAGCAGTTCTTC

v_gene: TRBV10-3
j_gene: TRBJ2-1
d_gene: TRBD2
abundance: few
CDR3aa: CAISGSALADNNEQFF
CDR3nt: TGTGCCATCAGTGGATCTGCACTAGCGGACAACAATGAGCAGTTCTTC

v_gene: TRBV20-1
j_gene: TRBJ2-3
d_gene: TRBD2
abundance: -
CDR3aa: CSARGISGATDTQYF
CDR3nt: TGCAGTGCTAGAGGGATTAGCGGGGCCACAGATACGCAGTATTTT

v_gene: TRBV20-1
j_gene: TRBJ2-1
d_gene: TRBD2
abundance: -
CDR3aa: CSASGRGNEQFF
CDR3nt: TGCAGTGCTAGCGGGAGGGGGAATGAGCAGTTCTTC

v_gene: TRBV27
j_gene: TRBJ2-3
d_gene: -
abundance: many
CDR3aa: CASSLQAGTSQYTDTQYF
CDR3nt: TGTGCCAGCAGTTTGCAGGCCGGGACATCCCAATACACAGATACGCAGTATTTT

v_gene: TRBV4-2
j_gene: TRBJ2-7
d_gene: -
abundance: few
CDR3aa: CASSQTGTADEQYF
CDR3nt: TGTGCCAGCAGCCAAACCGGGACGGCAGACGAGCAGTACTTC

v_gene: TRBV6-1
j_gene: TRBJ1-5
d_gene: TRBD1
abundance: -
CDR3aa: CASSEGPGLQGAYQPQHF
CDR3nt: TGTGCCAGCAGTGAAGGCCCGGGGTTGCAGGGGGCCTATCAGCCCCAGCATTTT

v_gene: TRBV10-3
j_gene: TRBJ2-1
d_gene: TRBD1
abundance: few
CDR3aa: CAIRGQGGFNNEQFF
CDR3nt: TGTGCCATCAGGGGACAGGGGGGATTCAACAATGAGCAGTTCTTC

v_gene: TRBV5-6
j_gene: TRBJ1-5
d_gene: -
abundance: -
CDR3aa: CASSRWGAIYNQPQHF
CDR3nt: TGTGCCAGCAGCCGGTGGGGTGCAATTTACAATCAGCCCCAGCATTTT

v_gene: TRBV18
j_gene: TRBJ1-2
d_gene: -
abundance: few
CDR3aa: CASSPAQDIYGYTF
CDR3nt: TGTGCCAGCTCACCAGCCCAAGATATCTATGGCTACACCTTC

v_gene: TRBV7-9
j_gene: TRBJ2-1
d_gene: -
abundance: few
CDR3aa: CASSLPVGGYEQFF
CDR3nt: TGTGCCAGCAGCTTACCCGTCGGGGGATATGAGCAGTTCTTC

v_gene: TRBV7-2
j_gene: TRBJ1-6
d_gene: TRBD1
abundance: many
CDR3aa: CASSLARQGTPLHF
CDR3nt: TGTGCCAGCAGCTTAGCGCGACAGGGAACACCCCTCCACTTT

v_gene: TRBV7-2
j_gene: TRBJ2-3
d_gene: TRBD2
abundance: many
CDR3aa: CASSLTSKDTQYF
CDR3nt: TGTGCCAGCAGTTTGACTAGCAAAGATACGCAGTATTTT

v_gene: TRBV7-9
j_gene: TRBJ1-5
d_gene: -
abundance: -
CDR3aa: CASARGGPNQPQHF
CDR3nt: TGTGCCAGCGCCCGCGGGGGACCCAATCAGCCCCAGCATTTT

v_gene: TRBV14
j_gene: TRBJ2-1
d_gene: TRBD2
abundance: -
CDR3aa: CATRILAGDGEQFF
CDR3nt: TGTGCCACCCGAATTCTAGCGGGAGACGGTGAGCAGTTCTTC

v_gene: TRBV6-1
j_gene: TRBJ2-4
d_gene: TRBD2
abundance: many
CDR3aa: CASNLAGGKGKNIQYF
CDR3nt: TGTGCCAGCAACCTAGCGGGAGGGAAGGGAAAAAACATTCAGTACTTC

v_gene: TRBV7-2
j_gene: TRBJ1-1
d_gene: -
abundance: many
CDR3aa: CASSGQAQPNTEAFF
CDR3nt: TGTGCCAGCAGCGGCCAGGCACAGCCGAACACTGAAGCTTTCTTT

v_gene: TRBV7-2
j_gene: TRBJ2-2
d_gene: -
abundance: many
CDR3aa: CASSLSWVGPGFGELFF
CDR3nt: TGTGCCAGCAGCTTATCCTGGGTTGGTCCCGGGTTTGGGGAGCTGTTTTTT

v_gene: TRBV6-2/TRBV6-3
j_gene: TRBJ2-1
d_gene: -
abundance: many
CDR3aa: CASSLGRGRPPNEQFF
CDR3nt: TGTGCCAGCAGTTTAGGGCGGGGGCGCCCCCCAAATGAGCAGTTCTTC

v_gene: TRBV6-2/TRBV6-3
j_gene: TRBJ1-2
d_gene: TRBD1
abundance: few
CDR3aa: CASSDREGWTNYGYTF
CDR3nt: TGTGCCAGCAGTGACAGGGAGGGTTGGACTAACTATGGCTACACCTTC

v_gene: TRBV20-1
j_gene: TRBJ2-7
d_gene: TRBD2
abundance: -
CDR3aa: CSARGGLAGELYEQYF
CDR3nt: TGCAGTGCTAGGGGGGGACTAGCGGGGGAGCTCTACGAGCAGTACTTC

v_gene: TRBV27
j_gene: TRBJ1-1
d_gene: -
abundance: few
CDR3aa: CASSLDLGRTEAFF
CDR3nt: TGTGCCAGCAGTTTAGATCTGGGACGCACTGAAGCTTTCTTT